This T cell receptor beta chain comes out of a study of blood T cell repertoires in COVID-19. In the study overall: Spain, Italy and the United States supplied samples that represented acute and convalescent COVID-19. The cDNA or gDNA used as material had been derived from T cells, B-cell-depleted T cells, or PBMCs.

Trimming at V came to 0 bases and at J to 5 bases, leaving 9 bases not matched to a gene. The germline V gene encodes CDR1 SGHRS and CDR2 YFSETQ. This CDR3 comprises 16 residues. In the source study's methods: Amplifying reference gene primers gave estimates of nucleated cell counts. Using immunoSEQ multiplex PCR, the repertoire was profiled, and TCRdb retains in-frame clones only, with some absent. The V and J calls and clone size come from that table; D and trimming were worked out from the DNA. The data contain about 75,000 clones, 90% of them singletons. This TCR was sampled from a human donor in a cohort sampled during active COVID-19. Source material: peripheral blood. This sequence joins TRBV5-1 and TRBJ2-3, with TRBD1 matching over 7 bases. Here the CDR3 DNA reads TGCGCCAGCAGCTTGGCCGAAGGGGGCGCGGGAGATACGCAGTATTTT. It specifies CASSLAEGGAGDTQYF.